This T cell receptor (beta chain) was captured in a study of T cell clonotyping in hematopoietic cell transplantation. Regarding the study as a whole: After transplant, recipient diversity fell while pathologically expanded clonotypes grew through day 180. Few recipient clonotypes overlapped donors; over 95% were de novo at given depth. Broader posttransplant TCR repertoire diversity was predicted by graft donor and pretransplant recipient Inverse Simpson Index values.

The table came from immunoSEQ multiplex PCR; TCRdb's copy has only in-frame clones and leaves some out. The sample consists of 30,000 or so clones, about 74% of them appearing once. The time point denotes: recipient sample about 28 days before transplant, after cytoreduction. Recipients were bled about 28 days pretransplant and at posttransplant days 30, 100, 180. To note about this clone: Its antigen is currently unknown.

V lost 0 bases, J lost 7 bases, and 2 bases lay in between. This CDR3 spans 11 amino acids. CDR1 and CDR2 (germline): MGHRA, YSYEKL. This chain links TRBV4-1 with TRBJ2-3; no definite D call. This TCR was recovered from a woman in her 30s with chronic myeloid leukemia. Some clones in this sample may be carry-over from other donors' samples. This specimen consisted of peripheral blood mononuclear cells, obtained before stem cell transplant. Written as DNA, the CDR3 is TGCGCCAGCAGCCAAGATTATACGCAGTATTTT. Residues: CASSQDYTQYF.